This record looks at one T cell receptor beta chain sequence and its context. This sample was taken from a study of blood T cell repertoires in COVID-19. V was shortened by 0 bases and J by 5 bases, with 8 bases between the two germline ends. The CDR3 runs to 13 residues. Germline loops: CDR1 WNHNN, CDR2 SYGVQD (reference sequence). Profiling relied on immunoSEQ multiplex PCR, and the TCRdb table lists in-frame clones only, not all of them. The profile covers about 36,000 clones, with around 85% appearing a single time and 4.8% taken by the ten largest. The source material was peripheral blood. J is TRBJ2-7 and V is TRBV10-1; no reliable D call. This TCR was recovered from a man in his forties or fifties with active COVID-19. Written as DNA, the CDR3 is TGCGCCAGCAGTGAGTCGGGCCGCGACGAGCAGTACTTC. Amino acids: CASSESGRDEQYF.